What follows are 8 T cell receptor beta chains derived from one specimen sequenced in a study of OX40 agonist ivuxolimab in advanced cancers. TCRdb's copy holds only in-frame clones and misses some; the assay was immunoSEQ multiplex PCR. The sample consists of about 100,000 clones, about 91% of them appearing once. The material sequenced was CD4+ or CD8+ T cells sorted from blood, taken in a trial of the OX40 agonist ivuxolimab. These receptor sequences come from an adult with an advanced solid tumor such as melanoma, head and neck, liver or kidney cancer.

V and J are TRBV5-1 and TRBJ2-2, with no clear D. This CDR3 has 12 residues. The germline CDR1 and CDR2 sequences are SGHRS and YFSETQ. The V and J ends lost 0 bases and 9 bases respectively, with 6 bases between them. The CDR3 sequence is CASSLELRELFF. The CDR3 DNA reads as TGCGCCAGCAGCTTGGAGCTACGGGAGCTGTTTTTT.

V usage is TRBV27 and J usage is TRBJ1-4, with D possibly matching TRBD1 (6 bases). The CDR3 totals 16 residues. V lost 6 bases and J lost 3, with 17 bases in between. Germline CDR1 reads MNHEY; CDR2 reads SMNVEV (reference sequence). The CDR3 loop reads CASRKGGGRANEKLFF. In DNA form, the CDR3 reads TGTGCCAGCAGAAAGGGTGGGGGGCGAGCTAATGAAAAACTGTTTTTT.

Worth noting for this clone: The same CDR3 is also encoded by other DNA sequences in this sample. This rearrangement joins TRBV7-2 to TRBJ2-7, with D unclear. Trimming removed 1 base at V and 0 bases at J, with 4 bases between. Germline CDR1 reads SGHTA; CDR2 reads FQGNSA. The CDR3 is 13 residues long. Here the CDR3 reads CASSLGVSYEQYF. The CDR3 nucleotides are TGTGCCAGCAGCTTAGGGGTCTCCTACGAGCAGTACTTC.

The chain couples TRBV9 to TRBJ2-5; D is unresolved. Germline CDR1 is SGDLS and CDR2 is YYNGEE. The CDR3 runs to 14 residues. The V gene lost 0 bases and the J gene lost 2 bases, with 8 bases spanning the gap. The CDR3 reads CASSVAPRQETQYF. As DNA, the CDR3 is TGTGCCAGCAGCGTAGCACCACGGCAAGAGACCCAGTACTTC.

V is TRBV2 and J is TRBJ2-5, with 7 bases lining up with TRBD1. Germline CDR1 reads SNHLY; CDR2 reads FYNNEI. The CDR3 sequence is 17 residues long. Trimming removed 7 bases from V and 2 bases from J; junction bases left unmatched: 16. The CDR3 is CASNRGAGGATQETQYF. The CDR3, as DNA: TGTGCCAGCAATCGAGGGGCAGGGGGAGCGACGCAAGAGACCCAGTACTTC.

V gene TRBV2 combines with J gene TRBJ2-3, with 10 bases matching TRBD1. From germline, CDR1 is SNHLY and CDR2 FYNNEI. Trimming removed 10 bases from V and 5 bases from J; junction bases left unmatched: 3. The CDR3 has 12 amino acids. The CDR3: CATRDRGDTQYF. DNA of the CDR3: TGTGCCACCCGGGACAGGGGAGATACGCAGTATTTT. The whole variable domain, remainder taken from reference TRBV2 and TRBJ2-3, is EPEVTQTPSHQVTQMGQEVILRCVPISNHLYFYWYRQILGQKVEFLVSFYNNEISEKSEIFDDQFSVERPDGSNFTLKIRSTKLEDSAMYFCATRDRGDTQYFGPGTRLTVL.

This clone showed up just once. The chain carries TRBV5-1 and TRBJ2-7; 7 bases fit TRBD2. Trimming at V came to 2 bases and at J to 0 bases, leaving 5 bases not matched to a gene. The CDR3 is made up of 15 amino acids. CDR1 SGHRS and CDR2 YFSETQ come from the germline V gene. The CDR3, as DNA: TGCGCCAGCAGCTTCTCAGGGACTACCTCCTACGAGCAGTACTTC. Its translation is CASSFSGTTSYEQYF. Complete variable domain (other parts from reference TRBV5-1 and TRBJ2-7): KAGVTQTPRYLIKTRGQQVTLSCSPISGHRSVSWYQQTPGQGLQFLFEYFSETQRNKGNFPGRFSGRQFSNSRSEMNVSTLELGDSALYLCASSFSGTTSYEQYFGPGTRLTVT.

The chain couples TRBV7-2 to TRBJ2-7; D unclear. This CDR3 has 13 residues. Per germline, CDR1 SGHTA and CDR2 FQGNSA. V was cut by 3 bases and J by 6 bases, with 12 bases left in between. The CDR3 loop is CASSFYLGSEQYF. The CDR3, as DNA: TGTGCCAGCAGCTTCTACTTGGGGTCCGAGCAGTACTTC.